These T cell receptor beta chains were read from a single sample in a study of spatial heterogeneity in lung cancer. One entry per CDR3 protein, called by TCRdb with MiXCR from the 5' RACE reads. The sample contains about 11,000 distinct CDR3 sequences, roughly a tenth of which appear only once. The sequencing used PBMCs, collected at follow-up. The receptors stem from a female donor with early-stage non-small cell lung cancer. Both conserved end residues are part of each CDR3. Each record gives: D gene, V gene, clone size, CDR3 length, J gene, CDR3 DNA, CDR3 protein. A D gene is named only where the DNA matches it firmly. Where a row states a size, it is once, few, many or the class of an expanded clone; other rows omit it.

NA	TRBV18	few	15	TRBJ2-4	TGTGCCAGCTCACCTTACAGCTACGCTAAAAACATTCAGTACTTC	CASSPYSYAKNIQYF
TRBD2	TRBV25-1	many	14	TRBJ2-5	TGTGCCAGCACGGGACTATACGACGGAGGGGTCCAGTACTTC	CASTGLYDGGVQYF
NA	TRBV9	many	15	TRBJ2-5	TGTGCCAGCAGCGCAGACATGGGAAACCAAGAGACCCAGTACTTC	CASSADMGNQETQYF
NA	TRBV20-1	many	16	TRBJ2-2	TGCAGTGCTAGACCATATGGAAAAGGGAACACCGGGGAGCTGTTTTTT	CSARPYGKGNTGELFF
NA	TRBV14	many	16	TRBJ2-1	TGTGCCAGCAGCCACGATATGACCTATGCCTACAATGAGCAGTTCTTC	CASSHDMTYAYNEQFF
NA	TRBV5-1	many	16	TRBJ2-3	TGCGCCAGCAGCTTGGGCAGGGGTTTTCCCACAGATACGCAGTATTTT	CASSLGRGFPTDTQYF
NA	TRBV5-1	many	14	TRBJ2-1	TGCGCCAGCAGCTTGGCCAGGGTAAGCAATGAGCAGTTCTTC	CASSLARVSNEQFF
NA	TRBV4-2	many	15	TRBJ1-2	TGTGCCAGCAGCCAAGATGGGGCAGAGGGGTATGGCTACACCTTC	CASSQDGAEGYGYTF
TRBD1	TRBV7-2	many	19	TRBJ2-5	TGTGCCAGCAGCTGGAAAGCACGCGGCGGGACAGGGCTAGGAGAGACCCAGTACTTC	CASSWKARGGTGLGETQYF
NA	TRBV10-3	many	14	TRBJ2-3	TGTGCCATCAGTCGACTCACAACCAGGGATACGCAGTATTTT	CAISRLTTRDTQYF
TRBD1	TRBV11-3	many	15	TRBJ2-3	TGTGCCAGCAGCTTAGGGACAGGACGCACAGATACGCAGTATTTT	CASSLGTGRTDTQYF
NA	TRBV2	many	15	TRBJ2-4	TGTGCCAGCAGTGAGATGTTCTCTCAGAAGCACATTCAGTACTTC	CASSEMFSQKHIQYF
NA	TRBV6-2/TRBV6-3	medium-sized	11	TRBJ2-1	TGTGCCAGCAGGATCTCCTATGAGCAGTTCTTC	CASRISYEQFF
NA	TRBV7-8	many	13	TRBJ1-5	TGTGCCAGCAGCTTACTAGGGCGGGAGCCCCAGCATTTT	CASSLLGREPQHF
NA	TRBV12-3/TRBV12-4	large	14	TRBJ2-7	TGTGCCAGCAGTTTATGGGCAGGGCCCTACGAGCAGTACTTC	CASSLWAGPYEQYF
TRBD1	TRBV27	few	14	TRBJ1-5	TGTGCCAGCAGCTCCGACAGGGGATATCAGCCCCAGCATTTT	CASSSDRGYQPQHF
NA	TRBV5-5	many	14	TRBJ2-7	TGTGCCAGCAGCTACCGGGACGGCTCCTACGAGCAGTACTTC	CASSYRDGSYEQYF
TRBD1	TRBV24-1	many	17	TRBJ2-2	TGTGCCACCAGTGATCCTGGGACAGTTCGCGGCACCGGGGAGCTGTTTTTT	CATSDPGTVRGTGELFF
NA	TRBV6-4	many	14	TRBJ1-5	TGTGCCAGCAGTGACGAGGGTGAAGGGGCCCCCCTGCATTTT	CASSDEGEGAPLHF
NA	TRBV28	NA	12	TRBJ2-7	TGTGCCAGCAGTTTACCCCGCTACGAGCAGTACTTC	CASSLPRYEQYF
NA	TRBV5-8	many	13	TRBJ1-2	TGTGCCAGCAGCCGGACTGTTACGTATGGCTACACCTTC	CASSRTVTYGYTF
NA	TRBV6-1	many	15	TRBJ2-6	TGTGCCAGCAGTGATGGGGACTCTGGGGCCAACGTCCTGACTTTC	CASSDGDSGANVLTF
NA	TRBV6-2/TRBV6-3	NA	14	TRBJ1-2	TGTGCCAGCAGAAACCTTGCAGTGAACTATGGCTACACCTTC	CASRNLAVNYGYTF
TRBD2	TRBV5-1	many	17	TRBJ2-1	TGCGCCAGCAGCTTAATGCCTAGCGGGCTGTCCTACAATGAGCAGTTCTTC	CASSLMPSGLSYNEQFF
NA	TRBV7-2	NA	14	TRBJ2-2	TGTGCCAGCAGCTTTCGTCAAGGGGACGGGGAGCTGTTTTTT	CASSFRQGDGELFF
NA	TRBV4-2	NA	14	TRBJ2-2	TGTGCCAGCAGCCCCATCCTCCTAACCGGGGAGCTGTTTTTT	CASSPILLTGELFF
TRBD1	TRBV3-1	medium-sized	15	TRBJ1-6	TGTGCCAGCAGCCAGGACAGGGGATTCAATTCACCCCTCCACTTT	CASSQDRGFNSPLHF
TRBD2	TRBV7-8	many	14	TRBJ2-7	TGTGCCAGCAGCTTTGGAGCGGGAGCCTACGAGCAGTACTTC	CASSFGAGAYEQYF
NA	TRBV7-9	many	14	TRBJ2-5	TGTGCCAGCAGCAAGACAGAGAAACAAGAGACCCAGTACTTC	CASSKTEKQETQYF
NA	TRBV6-6	many	14	TRBJ2-3	TGTGCCAGCAGTTACGACGCCGGGGGAGATACGCAGTATTTT	CASSYDAGGDTQYF
NA	TRBV4-1	NA	14	TRBJ1-1	TGCGCCAGCAGCCAAGTCGGGGGAAACACTGAAGCTTTCTTT	CASSQVGGNTEAFF
NA	TRBV7-2	many	15	TRBJ2-5	TGTGCCAGCAGCCGTTACGGACAAGTAAAAGAGACCCAGTACTTC	CASSRYGQVKETQYF
TRBD1	TRBV5-1	once	12	TRBJ1-1	TGCGCCAGCAAAACCGACAGGGCCGAGGCTTTCTTT	CASKTDRAEAFF
NA	TRBV19	many	14	TRBJ1-5	TGTGCCAGTAGTACCGGGGCCTTCAATCAGCCCCAGCATTTT	CASSTGAFNQPQHF
NA	TRBV28	many	18	TRBJ2-5	TGTGCCAGCAGCCCGATAGGGGGTAGGGGCATGTACCAAGAGACCCAGTACTTC	CASSPIGGRGMYQETQYF
NA	TRBV30	many	14	TRBJ2-2	TGTGCCTGGAGTAGGCCAGAGAACACCGGGGAGCTGTTTTTT	CAWSRPENTGELFF
NA	TRBV20-1	once	11	TRBJ1-3	TGCAGTGGGGGGGCTGGAAACACCATATATTTT	CSGGAGNTIYF
NA	TRBV7-9	many	15	TRBJ1-4	TGTGCCAGCAGCTTAGAGGGCCAGGGTATTGAAAAACTGTTTTTT	CASSLEGQGIEKLFF
NA	TRBV11-2	many	13	TRBJ1-1	TGTGCCAGCAGCTGGGAAATGAACACTGAAGCTTTCTTT	CASSWEMNTEAFF
NA	TRBV27	many	14	TRBJ1-5	TGTGCCAGCAGTGGACACCAGGACCAGTGGCCCCAGCATTTT	CASSGHQDQWPQHF
NA	TRBV5-4	NA	16	TRBJ2-3	TGTGCCAGCAGCCTCGCCGGGAGTAGGGGCGCAGATACGCAGTATTTT	CASSLAGSRGADTQYF
TRBD1	TRBV27	many	14	TRBJ1-5	TGTGCCAGCAGTTTGGGGACAGTTAATCAGCCCCAGCATTTT	CASSLGTVNQPQHF
TRBD2	TRBV6-2/TRBV6-3	many	15	TRBJ2-1	TGTGCCAGCAGCCCGGGACTAGCGGGAGGTTTTGAGCAGTTCTTC	CASSPGLAGGFEQFF
TRBD2	TRBV11-2	many	15	TRBJ2-1	TGTGCCAGCAGCTTAACGGCTAGCGGGAGAAATGAGCAGTTCTTC	CASSLTASGRNEQFF
NA	TRBV20-1	NA	15	TRBJ2-1	TGCAGTGCCCCTAGGGTGGGGAGCTCCTACAATGAGCAGTTCTTC	CSAPRVGSSYNEQFF
NA	TRBV12-3/TRBV12-4	many	13	TRBJ1-1	TGTGCCAGCAGTTTAGGTTCGAACACTGAAGCTTTCTTT	CASSLGSNTEAFF
NA	TRBV29-1	many	17	TRBJ2-3	TGCAGCGTTGAAGATCGCGGGACACCCGAACTCACAGATACGCAGTATTTT	CSVEDRGTPELTDTQYF
TRBD2	TRBV28	once	20	TRBJ2-1	TGTGCCAGCACCCCTTCCCTTGGGGCGGGGGGCTCCCTTTCCTACAATGAGCAGTTCTTC	CASTPSLGAGGSLSYNEQFF
TRBD2	TRBV6-2/TRBV6-3	NA	14	TRBJ2-1	TGTGCCAGCAGTTGGGGACTAGGGCGCAATGAGCAGTTCTTC	CASSWGLGRNEQFF
TRBD1	TRBV5-8	many	14	TRBJ2-1	TGTGCCAGCAGCTCGCGACAGGGCTACAATGAGCAGTTCTTC	CASSSRQGYNEQFF
TRBD2	TRBV6-1	few	15	TRBJ2-3	TGTGCCAGCAGTGAATTGGGACTACCCACAGATACGCAGTATTTT	CASSELGLPTDTQYF
NA	TRBV29-1	NA	11	TRBJ2-1	TGCAGCGTTGGCGGATACAATGAGCAGTTCTTC	CSVGGYNEQFF
NA	TRBV28	few	13	TRBJ2-7	TGTGCCACCCTCGCCTGGACTACGGACGAGCAGTACTTC	CATLAWTTDEQYF
TRBD1	TRBV15	many	15	TRBJ2-7	TGTGCCACCAGCCACACCGGGACAGCTTTCTACGAGCAGTACTTC	CATSHTGTAFYEQYF
NA	TRBV27	many	15	TRBJ2-1	TGTGCCAGCAGTTTATATCCCGAATACTACAATGAGCAGTTCTTC	CASSLYPEYYNEQFF
NA	TRBV2	many	12	TRBJ1-2	TGTGCCAGCACAACAGGGAGCTATGGCTACACCTTC	CASTTGSYGYTF
TRBD1	TRBV18	few	13	TRBJ1-2	TGTGCCAGCTCACCAGACAGGGTTGGTGGCTACACCTTC	CASSPDRVGGYTF
TRBD2	TRBV7-2	many	18	TRBJ2-1	TGTGCCAGCAGCTTAACCGGGACTAGCGGGAGAAGTAACAATGAGCAGTTCTTC	CASSLTGTSGRSNNEQFF
NA	TRBV4-3	many	12	TRBJ2-2	TGCGCCAGCAGCCAAGGGCCCGGGGAGCTGTTTTTT	CASSQGPGELFF
TRBD1	TRBV5-1	many	16	TRBJ2-4	TGCGCCAGCAGCTCCCGGGACAGGGGTTACAAAAACATTCAGTACTTC	CASSSRDRGYKNIQYF